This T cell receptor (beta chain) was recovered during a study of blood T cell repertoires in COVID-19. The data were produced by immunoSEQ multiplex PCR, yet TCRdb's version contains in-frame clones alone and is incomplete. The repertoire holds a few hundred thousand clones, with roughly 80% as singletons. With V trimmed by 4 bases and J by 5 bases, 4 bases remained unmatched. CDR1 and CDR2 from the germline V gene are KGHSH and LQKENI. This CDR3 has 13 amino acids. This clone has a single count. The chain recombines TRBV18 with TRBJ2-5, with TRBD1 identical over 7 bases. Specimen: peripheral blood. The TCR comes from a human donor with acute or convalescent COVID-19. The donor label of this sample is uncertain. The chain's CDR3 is CASSLTGVETQYF. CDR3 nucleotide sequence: TGTGCCAGCTCACTCACAGGGGTCGAGACCCAGTACTTC.